The TCR beta chain described here comes from a study of shared clonotypes between healthy human individuals. Findings and caveats of the study: An anticipated effect of sequencing depth on clonotype sharing among donors was recognized.

Profiling relied on immunoSEQ multiplex PCR, and the TCRdb table lists in-frame clones only, not all of them. The data hold hundreds of thousands of clones, with about two thirds observed a single time. There were no recent acute infections or vaccinations among the donors, who were healthy HIV-negative adults. Splitting the CD4+ cells yielded a CD45RA+ naive subset and a CD45RA-negative memory subset. Germline V lookup: CDR1 SGHNT, CDR2 YYREEE (reference sequence). V gave up 2 bases and J gave up 6 bases, with 5 bases separating them. This CDR3 has 11 residues. A word on this clone: What it recognizes is unknown.

The receptor was derived from a woman in her thirties in good health. Input material: memory CD4+ T cells sorted from blood. Stated subset: CD45RA-negative fraction. The chain couples TRBV5-4 to TRBJ1-1; D is unclear. The CDR3, as DNA: TGTGCCAGCAGCTTTAGCGCTGAAGCTTTCTTT. This translates into CASSFSAEAFF.